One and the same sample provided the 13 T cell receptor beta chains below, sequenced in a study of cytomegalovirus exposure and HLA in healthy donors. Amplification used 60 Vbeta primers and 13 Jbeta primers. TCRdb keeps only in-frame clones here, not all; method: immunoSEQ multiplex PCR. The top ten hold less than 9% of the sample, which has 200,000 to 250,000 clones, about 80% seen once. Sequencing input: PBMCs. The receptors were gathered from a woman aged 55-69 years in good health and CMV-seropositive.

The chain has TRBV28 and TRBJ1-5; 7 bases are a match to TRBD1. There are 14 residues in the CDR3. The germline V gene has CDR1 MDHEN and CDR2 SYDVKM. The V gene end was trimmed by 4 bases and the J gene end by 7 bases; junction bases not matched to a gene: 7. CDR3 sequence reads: CASSSRQGGQPQHF. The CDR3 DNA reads TGTGCCAGCAGTTCACGACAGGGCGGGCAGCCCCAGCATTTT.

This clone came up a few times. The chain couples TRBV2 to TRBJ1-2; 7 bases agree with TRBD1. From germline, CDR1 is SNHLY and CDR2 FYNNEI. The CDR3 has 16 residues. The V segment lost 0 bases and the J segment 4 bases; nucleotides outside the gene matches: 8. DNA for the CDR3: TGTGCCAGCAGTGAAGCCTCCGGGACAGCCCGCTATGGCTACACCTTC. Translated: CASSEASGTARYGYTF.

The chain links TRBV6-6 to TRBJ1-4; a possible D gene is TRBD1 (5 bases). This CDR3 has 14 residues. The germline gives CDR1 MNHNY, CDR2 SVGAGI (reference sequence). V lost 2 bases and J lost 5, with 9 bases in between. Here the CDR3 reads CASSYGARNEKLFF. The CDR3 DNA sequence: TGTGCCAGCAGTTACGGGGCCAGGAATGAAAAACTGTTTTTT.

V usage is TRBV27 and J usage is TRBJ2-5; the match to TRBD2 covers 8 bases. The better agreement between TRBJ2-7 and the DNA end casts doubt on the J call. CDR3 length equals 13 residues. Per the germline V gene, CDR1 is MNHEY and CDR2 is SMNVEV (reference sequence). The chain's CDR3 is CASKSSGAYEQYF. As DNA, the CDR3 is TGTGCCAGCAAGAGTAGCGGGGCTTACGAGCAGTACTTC.

The CDR3 loop is CASSLVGQGTNYGYTF. The DNA for the CDR3 is TGTGCCAGCAGCTTGGTGGGACAGGGAACTAACTATGGCTACACCTTC. The chain carries TRBV5-4 and TRBJ1-2, with 9 nucleotides matching TRBD1. Germline loops: CDR1 SGHNT, CDR2 YYREEE (reference sequence). The V and J ends lost 0 bases and 0 bases, in that order; junction bases with no gene match: 3. CDR3 length: 16 amino acids.

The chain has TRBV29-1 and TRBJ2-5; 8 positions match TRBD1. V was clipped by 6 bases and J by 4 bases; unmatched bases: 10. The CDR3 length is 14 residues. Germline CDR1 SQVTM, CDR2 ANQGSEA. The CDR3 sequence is CSVPGQGRGETQYF. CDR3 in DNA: TGCAGCGTCCCAGGACAGGGTAGAGGAGAGACCCAGTACTTC.

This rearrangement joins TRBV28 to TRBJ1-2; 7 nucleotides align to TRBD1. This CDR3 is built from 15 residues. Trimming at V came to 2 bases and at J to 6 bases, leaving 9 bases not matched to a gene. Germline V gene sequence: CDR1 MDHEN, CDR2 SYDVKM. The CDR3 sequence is CASSLEEGARNGYTF. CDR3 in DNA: TGTGCCAGCAGTTTAGAGGAGGGGGCGAGGAATGGCTACACCTTC.

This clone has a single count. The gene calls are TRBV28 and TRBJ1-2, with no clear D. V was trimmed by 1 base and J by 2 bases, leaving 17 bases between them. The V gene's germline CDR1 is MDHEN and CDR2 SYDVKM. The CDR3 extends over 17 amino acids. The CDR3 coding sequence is TGTGCCAGCAGTTTATATTCCATGGAAGGCAGGAACTATGGCTACACCTTC. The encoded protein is CASSLYSMEGRNYGYTF.

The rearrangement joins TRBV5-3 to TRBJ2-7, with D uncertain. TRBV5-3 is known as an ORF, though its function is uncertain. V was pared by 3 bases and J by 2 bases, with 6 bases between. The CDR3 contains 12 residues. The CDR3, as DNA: TGTGCCAGAAGCTCCAGAACCTACGAGCAGTACTTC. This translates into CARSSRTYEQYF.

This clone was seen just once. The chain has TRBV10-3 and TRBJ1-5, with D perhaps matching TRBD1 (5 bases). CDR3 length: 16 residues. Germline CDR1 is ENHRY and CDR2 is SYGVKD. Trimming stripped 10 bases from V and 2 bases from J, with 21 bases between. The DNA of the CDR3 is TGTGCCACCACGGCCCGGGGGAATGACGGCAATCAGCCCCAGCATTTT. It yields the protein CATTARGNDGNQPQHF.

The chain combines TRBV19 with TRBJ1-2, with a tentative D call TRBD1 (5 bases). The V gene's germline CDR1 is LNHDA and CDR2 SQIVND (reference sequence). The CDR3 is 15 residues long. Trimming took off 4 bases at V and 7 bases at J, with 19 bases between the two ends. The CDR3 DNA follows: TGTGCCAGTAGTACGACCAGGGAGGAGGGAGGTGGCTACACCTTC. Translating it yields CASSTTREEGGGYTF.

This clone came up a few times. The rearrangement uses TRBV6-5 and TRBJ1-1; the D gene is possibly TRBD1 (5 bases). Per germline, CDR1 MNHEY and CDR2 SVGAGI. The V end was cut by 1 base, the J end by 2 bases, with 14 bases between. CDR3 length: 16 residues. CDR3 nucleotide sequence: TGTGCCAGCAGTTACTGGCAGGGAAGAGGCAACACTGAAGCTTTCTTT. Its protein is CASSYWQGRGNTEAFF.

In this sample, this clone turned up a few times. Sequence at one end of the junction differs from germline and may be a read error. The CDR3 DNA sequence: TGTGCCAGCATTTTAGGGGCAGGGGCGAACACTGAAGCTTTCTTT. It translates to CASILGAGANTEAFF. The chain has TRBV27 and TRBJ1-1, with a weak D call TRBD1 (6 bases). Germline V gene lookup returns CDR1 MNHEY and CDR2 SMNVEV (reference sequence). The CDR3 sequence is 15 residues long.